These T cell receptor beta chains were read from a single sample in a study of CD8+CD57+ T cells in acquired aplastic anemia. MiXCR, applied by TCRdb to the reads, yields one record per CDR3 protein. The sample yields roughly 120,000 distinct CDR3 sequences, over 55% seen once. The sequencing input was sorted CD4+, CD8+, or CD8+CD57+ T cells (not recorded which) from PBMCs. These receptors were obtained from a human donor with aplastic anemia. The CDR3 runs from the conserved cysteine through the conserved F or W. The D gene is left open where the match is weak. Rows give clone size only sometimes, using once, few, many, or a class for an expanded clone.

CASSQENKGSGANVLTF	TGTGCCAGCAGCCAAGAGAATAAGGGCTCTGGGGCCAACGTCCTGACTTTC	NA	TRBV3-1	TRBJ2-6	NA
CASLTSGNSYEQYF	TGTGCCAGCCTGACTAGCGGGAACTCCTACGAGCAGTACTTC	NA	TRBV10-3	TRBJ2-7	TRBD2
CASSLHLTGTEAFF	TGTGCCAGCAGCTTACACTTGACGGGAACTGAAGCTTTCTTT	NA	TRBV7-9	TRBJ1-1	NA
CASSYRDVRRYF	TGTGCCAGCAGCTACCGGGACGTCCGGAGGTATTTT	NA	TRBV9	TRBJ1-5	NA
CASSLQGSFSNYGYTF	TGTGCCAGCAGCTTACAGGGAAGCTTTTCTAACTATGGCTACACCTTC	NA	TRBV11-1	TRBJ1-2	NA
CATSRDYRGTQYF	TGTGCCACCAGCAGAGATTACCGGGGTACGCAGTATTTT	NA	TRBV15	TRBJ2-3	NA
CASSTPGTALTDTQYF	TGCGCCAGCAGCACCCCCGGGACAGCCCTCACAGATACGCAGTATTTT	once	TRBV4-3	TRBJ2-3	TRBD1
CASSAGQGNNEQCF	TGTGCCAGCAGCGCGGGGCAGGGGAACAATGAGCAGTGCTTC	NA	TRBV9	TRBJ2-1	NA
CASSPPQVYEQYF	TGTGCCAGCAGCCCCCCCCAGGTCTACGAGCAGTACTTC	many	TRBV13	TRBJ2-7	NA
CSVRFSSGANVLTF	TGCAGCGTTCGTTTCAGCTCTGGGGCCAACGTCCTGACTTTC	medium-sized	TRBV29-1	TRBJ2-6	NA
CASSLGQPEQFF	TGTGCCAGCAGTTTGGGACAGCCTGAGCAGTTCTTC	few	TRBV12-3/TRBV12-4	TRBJ2-1	TRBD1
CATSRDRLAANTGELFF	TGTGCCACCAGCAGAGATAGGCTAGCGGCGAACACCGGGGAGCTGTTTTTT	NA	TRBV15	TRBJ2-2	TRBD2
CASSLDDREAFF	TGTGCCAGCAGCTTGGACGACAGGGAAGCTTTCTTT	NA	TRBV5-4	TRBJ1-1	NA
CASSPAASNQPQHF	TGTGCCAGCAGCCCAGCGGCCAGCAATCAGCCCCAGCATTTT	NA	TRBV5-6	TRBJ1-5	NA
CASSKLTSQGGSDQPQHF	TGTGCCAGCAGTAAACTCACTAGTCAGGGAGGCTCCGATCAGCCCCAGCATTTT	NA	TRBV2	TRBJ1-5	NA
CSVDPDSGSYEQYF	TGCAGCGTCGACCCAGACAGCGGAAGCTACGAGCAGTACTTC	NA	TRBV29-1	TRBJ2-7	NA
CASSQTGRNEQYF	TGTGCCAGCAGTCAGACAGGCCGAAACGAGCAGTACTTC	few	TRBV27	TRBJ2-7	NA
CASSQGGNTEVFF	TGTGCCAGCAGTCAGGGGGGGAACACTGAAGTTTTCTTT	NA	TRBV12-3/TRBV12-4	TRBJ1-1	TRBD1
CASSLGTNPSTDTQYF	TGTGCCAGCAGTCTCGGGACAAATCCTAGCACAGATACGCAGTATTTT	few	TRBV27	TRBJ2-3	NA
CASSTAGTPNQPQHF	TGTGCCAGCAGCACCGCCGGGACACCAAATCAGCCCCAGCATTTT	NA	TRBV3-1	TRBJ1-5	NA
CATGIGGITGELFF	TGTGCCACCGGCATAGGGGGTATCACCGGGGAGCTGTTTTTT	NA	TRBV24-1	TRBJ2-2	NA
CATSLGTANYGYTF	TGTGCCACCAGTTTAGGGACGGCTAACTATGGCTACACCTTC	few	TRBV24-1	TRBJ1-2	NA
CASSADLSYEQYF	TGTGCCAGCAGTGCGGACCTCTCCTACGAGCAGTACTTC	NA	TRBV2	TRBJ2-7	NA
CASGLDRNTEAFF	TGTGCCAGTGGACTAGACAGGAACACTGAAGCTTTCTTT	many	TRBV19	TRBJ1-1	NA
CSATGQAYEQYF	TGCAGCGCTACGGGCCAGGCTTACGAGCAGTACTTC	NA	TRBV29-1	TRBJ2-7	NA
CSVVEVGTEAFF	TGCAGCGTTGTGGAAGTGGGCACTGAAGCTTTCTTT	NA	TRBV29-1	TRBJ1-1	NA
CASKGINTEAFF	TGCGCCAGCAAGGGGATTAACACTGAAGCTTTCTTT	few	TRBV5-1	TRBJ1-1	NA
CATRGSQPGVNEQFF	TGTGCCACCAGAGGCAGCCAACCAGGGGTCAATGAGCAGTTCTTC	NA	TRBV15	TRBJ2-1	NA
CASSDPSSYEQYF	TGTGCCAGCAGTGACCCGTCATCCTACGAGCAGTACTTC	NA	TRBV2	TRBJ2-7	NA
CASSPQGAVALHF	TGTGCCAGCAGCCCTCAGGGGGCGGTGGCCCTCCACTTT	many	TRBV27	TRBJ1-6	TRBD1
CASSSRTIRTDTQYF	TGTGCCAGCAGCTCCCGGACTATCCGCACAGATACGCAGTATTTT	NA	TRBV5-5	TRBJ2-3	NA
CASMRDWVGHEQYF	TGTGCCAGCATGAGGGACTGGGTGGGTCACGAGCAGTACTTC	NA	TRBV2	TRBJ2-7	NA
CASSIGGGWGGTDTQYF	TGTGCCAGTAGTATAGGGGGAGGATGGGGCGGCACAGATACGCAGTATTTT	NA	TRBV19	TRBJ2-3	NA
CSVAGSYEQYF	TGCAGTGTGGCAGGGTCCTACGAGCAGTACTTC	NA	TRBV20-1	TRBJ2-7	NA
CSVEDILYEQYF	TGCAGCGTTGAGGACATACTATACGAGCAGTACTTC	NA	TRBV29-1	TRBJ2-7	NA
CASSLGTIRGETQYF	TGTGCTAGCAGCTTGGGGACGATTAGAGGAGAGACCCAGTACTTC	NA	TRBV7-7	TRBJ2-5	NA
CASRGQQGGTEAFF	TGTGCCAGCAGAGGACAACAGGGTGGGACTGAAGCTTTCTTT	NA	TRBV6-1	TRBJ1-1	NA
CASSYSWPHRDTHTEAFF	TGTGCCAGCAGTTACTCATGGCCACACCGGGACACACACACTGAAGCTTTCTTT	NA	TRBV6-7	TRBJ1-1	NA